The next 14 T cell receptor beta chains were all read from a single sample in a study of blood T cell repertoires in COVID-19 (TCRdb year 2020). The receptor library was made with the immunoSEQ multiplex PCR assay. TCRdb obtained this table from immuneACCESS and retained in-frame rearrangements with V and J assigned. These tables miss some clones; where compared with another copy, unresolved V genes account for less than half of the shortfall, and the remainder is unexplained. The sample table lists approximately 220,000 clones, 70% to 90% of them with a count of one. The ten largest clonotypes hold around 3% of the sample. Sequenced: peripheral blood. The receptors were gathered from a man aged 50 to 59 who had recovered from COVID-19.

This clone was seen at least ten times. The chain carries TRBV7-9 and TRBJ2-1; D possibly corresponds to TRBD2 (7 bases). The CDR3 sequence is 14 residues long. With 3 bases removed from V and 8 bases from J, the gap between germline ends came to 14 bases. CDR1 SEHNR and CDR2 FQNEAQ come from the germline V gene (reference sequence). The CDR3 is CASSLGGGSHEQFF. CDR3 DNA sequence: TGTGCCAGCAGCTTGGGGGGCGGGAGCCATGAGCAGTTCTTC.

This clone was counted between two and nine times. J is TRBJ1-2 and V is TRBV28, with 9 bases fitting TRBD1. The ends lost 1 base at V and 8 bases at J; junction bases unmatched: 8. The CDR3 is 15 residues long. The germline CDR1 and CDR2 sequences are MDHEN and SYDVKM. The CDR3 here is CASSLSPGQGSGYTF. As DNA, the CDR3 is TGTGCCAGCAGTTTATCCCCGGGACAGGGATCGGGCTACACCTTC.

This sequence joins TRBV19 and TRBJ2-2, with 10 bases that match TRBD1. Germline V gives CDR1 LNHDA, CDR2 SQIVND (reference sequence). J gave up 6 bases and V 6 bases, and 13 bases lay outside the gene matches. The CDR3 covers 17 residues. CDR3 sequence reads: CASRDERGTGAAGELFF. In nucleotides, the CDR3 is TGTGCCAGTAGGGACGAAAGAGGGACAGGGGCCGCCGGGGAGCTGTTTTTT.

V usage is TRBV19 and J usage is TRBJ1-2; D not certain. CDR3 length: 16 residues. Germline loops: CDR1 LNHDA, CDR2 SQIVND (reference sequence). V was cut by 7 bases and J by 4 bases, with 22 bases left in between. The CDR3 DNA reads TGTGCCAGTACCCTACGGCAGAGGGCAGAATTCTATGGCTACACCTTC. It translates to CASTLRQRAEFYGYTF.

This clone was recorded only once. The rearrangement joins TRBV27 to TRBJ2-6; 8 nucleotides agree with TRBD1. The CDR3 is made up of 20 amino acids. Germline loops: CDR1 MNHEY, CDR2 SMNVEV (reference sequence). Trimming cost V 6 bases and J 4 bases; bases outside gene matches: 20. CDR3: CASSGTGTGPLLAGANVLTF. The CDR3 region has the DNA TGTGCCAGCAGCGGAACCGGGACAGGTCCCCTTTTGGCCGGGGCCAACGTCCTGACTTTC.

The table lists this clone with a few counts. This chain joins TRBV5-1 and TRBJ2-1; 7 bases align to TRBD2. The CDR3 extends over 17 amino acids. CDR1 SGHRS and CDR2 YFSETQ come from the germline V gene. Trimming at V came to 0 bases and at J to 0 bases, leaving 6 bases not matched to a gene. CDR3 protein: CASSLVGGRSSYNEQFF. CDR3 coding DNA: TGCGCCAGCAGCTTGGTCGGCGGGAGAAGCTCCTACAATGAGCAGTTCTTC.

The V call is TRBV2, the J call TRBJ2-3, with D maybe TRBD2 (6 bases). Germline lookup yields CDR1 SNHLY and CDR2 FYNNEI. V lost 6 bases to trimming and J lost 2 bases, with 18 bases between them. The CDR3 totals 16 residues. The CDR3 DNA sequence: TGTGCCAGCAGGGAGGGTAGCGGTAGTATCACAGATACGCAGTATTTT. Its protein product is CASREGSGSITDTQYF. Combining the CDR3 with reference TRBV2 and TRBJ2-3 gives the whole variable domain EPEVTQTPSHQVTQMGQEVILRCVPISNHLYFYWYRQILGQKVEFLVSFYNNEISEKSEIFDDQFSVERPDGSNFTLKIRSTKLEDSAMYFCASREGSGSITDTQYFGPGTRLTVL.

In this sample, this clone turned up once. The CDR3 DNA sequence: TGTGCCAGTAGTATGGGAGGTGGCAATGAGCAGTTCTTC. This sequence encodes CASSMGGGNEQFF. The gene calls are TRBV19 and TRBJ2-1; tentatively, D is TRBD2 (6 bases). The germline V and J ends were trimmed by 3 bases and 6 bases, with 9 bases remaining between them. Looked up from germline, CDR1 is LNHDA and CDR2 is SQIVND (reference sequence). CDR3 length: 13 amino acids.

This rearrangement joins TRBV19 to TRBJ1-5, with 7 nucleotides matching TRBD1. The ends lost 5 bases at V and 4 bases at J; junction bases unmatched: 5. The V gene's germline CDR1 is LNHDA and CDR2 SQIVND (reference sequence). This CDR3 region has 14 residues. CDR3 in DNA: TGTGCCAGTAGTTCAGACAGGGTTAATCAGCCCCAGCATTTT. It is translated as CASSSDRVNQPQHF. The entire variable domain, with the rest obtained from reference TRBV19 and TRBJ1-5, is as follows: DGGITQSPKYLFRKEGQNVTLSCEQNLNHDAMYWYRQDPGQGLRLIYYSQIVNDFQKGDIAEGYSVSREKKESFPLTVTSAQKNPTAFYLCASSSDRVNQPQHFGDGTRLSIL.

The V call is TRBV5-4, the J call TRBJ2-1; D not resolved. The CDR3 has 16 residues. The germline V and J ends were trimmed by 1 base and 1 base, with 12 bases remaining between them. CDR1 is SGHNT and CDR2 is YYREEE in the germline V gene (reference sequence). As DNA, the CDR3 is TGTGCCAGCAGCTTGCGGAACAGCTTATCCTACAATGAGCAGTTCTTC. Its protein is CASSLRNSLSYNEQFF.

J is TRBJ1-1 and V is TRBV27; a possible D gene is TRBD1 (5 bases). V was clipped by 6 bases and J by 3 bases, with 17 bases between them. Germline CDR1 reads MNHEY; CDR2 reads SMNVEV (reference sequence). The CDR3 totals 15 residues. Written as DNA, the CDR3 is TGTGCCAGCAGGACGGTTGGGAAGGGGTACACTGAAGCTTTCTTT. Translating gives CASRTVGKGYTEAFF.

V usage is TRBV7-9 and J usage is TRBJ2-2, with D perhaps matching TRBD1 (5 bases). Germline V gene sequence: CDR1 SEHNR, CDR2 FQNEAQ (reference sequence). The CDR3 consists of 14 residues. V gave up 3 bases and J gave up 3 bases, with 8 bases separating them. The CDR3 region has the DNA TGTGCCAGCAGCTTTCAAGGGGACACCGGGGAGCTGTTTTTT. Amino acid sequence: CASSFQGDTGELFF.

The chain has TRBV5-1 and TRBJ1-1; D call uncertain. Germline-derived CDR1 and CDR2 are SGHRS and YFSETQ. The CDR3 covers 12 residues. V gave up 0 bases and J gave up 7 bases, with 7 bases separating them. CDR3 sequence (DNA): TGCGCCAGCAGCTTGGGGGCAAGTGAAGCTTTCTTT. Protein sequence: CASSLGASEAFF.

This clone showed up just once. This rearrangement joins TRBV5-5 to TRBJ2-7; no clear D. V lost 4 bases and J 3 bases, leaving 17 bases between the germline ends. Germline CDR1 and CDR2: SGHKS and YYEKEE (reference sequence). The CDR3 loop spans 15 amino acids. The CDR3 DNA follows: TGTGCCAGCAGCCCCGAGTCTTCACCAAACTACGAGCAGTACTTC. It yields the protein CASSPESSPNYEQYF. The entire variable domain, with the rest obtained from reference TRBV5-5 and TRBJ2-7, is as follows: DAGVTQSPTHLIKTRGQQVTLRCSPISGHKSVSWYQQVLGQGPQFIFQYYEKEERGRGNFPDRFSARQFPNYSSELNVNALLLGDSALYLCASSPESSPNYEQYFGPGTRLTVT.